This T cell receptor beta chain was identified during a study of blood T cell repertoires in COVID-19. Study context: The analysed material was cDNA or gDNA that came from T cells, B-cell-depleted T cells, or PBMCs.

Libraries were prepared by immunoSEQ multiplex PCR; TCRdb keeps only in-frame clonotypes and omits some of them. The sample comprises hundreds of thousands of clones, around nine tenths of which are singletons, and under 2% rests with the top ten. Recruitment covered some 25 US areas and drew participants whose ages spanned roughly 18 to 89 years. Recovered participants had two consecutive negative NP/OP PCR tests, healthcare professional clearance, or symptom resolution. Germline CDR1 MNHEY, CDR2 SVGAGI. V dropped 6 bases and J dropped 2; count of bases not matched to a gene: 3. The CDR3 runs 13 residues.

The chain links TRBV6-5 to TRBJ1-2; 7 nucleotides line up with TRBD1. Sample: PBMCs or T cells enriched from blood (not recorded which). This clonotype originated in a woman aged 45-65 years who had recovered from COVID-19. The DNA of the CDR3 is TGTGCCAGCAGATCAGGGGGGAACTATGGCTACACCTTC. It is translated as CASRSGGNYGYTF.